These 22 T cell receptor beta chains originate from one sample sequenced in a study of blood T cell repertoires in COVID-19. TCRdb's table, derived via immunoSEQ multiplex PCR, lists solely in-frame clones and lacks some. The sample records about 170,000 clones, about 80% being singletons. Sequenced sample: peripheral blood. These receptors originate from a man between 65 and 85 years old with active or convalescent COVID-19.

The chain uses TRBV19 and TRBJ2-7; TRBD1 is a possible D gene (5 bases). The CDR3 runs 13 residues. Germline values: CDR1 LNHDA, CDR2 SQIVND (reference sequence). The V gene lost 7 bases and the J gene lost 5 bases, with 15 bases spanning the gap. CDR3 in DNA: TGTGCCAGTAACCCTCGACTGGGGCACGAGCAGTACTTC. It encodes CASNPRLGHEQYF.

The chain employs TRBV7-9 and TRBJ2-3; D is possibly TRBD1 (6 bases). Trimming left V 5 bases short and J 0 bases short, with 12 bases between. The CDR3 sequence is 15 residues long. CDR1 is SEHNR, CDR2 FQNEAQ, per germline (reference sequence). The CDR3: CASSQPGHSTDTQYF. Written as DNA, the CDR3 is TGTGCCAGCAGCCAACCGGGACACAGCACAGATACGCAGTATTTT.

The CDR3 DNA reads as TGTGCCAGCAGCTTAGTAAGGGCAGGGGAGCAGTACTTC. Its translation is CASSLVRAGEQYF. J is TRBJ2-7 and V is TRBV7-2; weak D call: TRBD1 (5 bases). The CDR3 is made up of 13 amino acids. CDR1 is SGHTA and CDR2 is FQGNSA in the germline V gene. V was shortened by 1 base and J by 7 bases, with 11 bases between the two germline ends.

This clone was recorded once. This sequence joins TRBV11-2 and TRBJ2-3; the match to TRBD2 covers 13 bases. J was trimmed by 6 bases and V by 3 bases; bases with no gene match: 6. The CDR3 loop spans 16 amino acids. Looked up from germline, CDR1 is SGHAT and CDR2 is FQNNGV. This CDR3 reads CASSFRTSGSWDTQYF. In DNA, the CDR3 is TGTGCCAGCAGCTTTAGGACTAGCGGGAGTTGGGATACGCAGTATTTT.

A few counts support this clone. This chain connects TRBV28 to TRBJ1-6, with TRBD1 matching 11 bases. Germline V gene lookup returns CDR1 MDHEN and CDR2 SYDVKM. Trimming removed 1 base from V and 4 bases from J; junction bases left unmatched: 3. The CDR3 extends over 17 amino acids. CDR3 sequence reads: CASSLYGQGAYNSPLHF. CDR3 DNA sequence: TGTGCCAGCAGTTTATACGGACAGGGGGCTTATAATTCACCCCTCCACTTT.

This clone was observed once. The chain joins TRBV7-9 to TRBJ1-6; 7 bases match TRBD1. Trimming removed 8 bases from V and 8 bases from J; junction bases left unmatched: 9. This CDR3 has 14 residues. Germline V CDR1 and CDR2: SEHNR, FQNEAQ (reference sequence). The CDR3: CASGGDSLDSPLHF. CDR3 sequence (DNA): TGTGCCAGCGGAGGGGACAGTCTGGATTCACCCCTCCACTTT.

The chain recombines TRBV27 with TRBJ1-6, with a weak D call TRBD1 (6 bases). With 10 bases removed from V and 4 bases from J, the gap between germline ends came to 14 bases. Germline assignment: CDR1 MNHEY and CDR2 SMNVEV (reference sequence). The CDR3 is 14 amino acids. Written as DNA, the CDR3 is TGTGCCATCCCCCCGGACAGATATAATTCACCCCTCCACTTT. Protein: CAIPPDRYNSPLHF.

The CDR3 sequence: CASRTPGALNQPQHF. CDR3 in DNA: TGCGCCAGCAGAACTCCAGGGGCCCTAAATCAGCCCCAGCATTTT. V is TRBV10-1 and J is TRBJ1-5, with D tentatively TRBD1 (6 bases). Germline V lookup: CDR1 WNHNN, CDR2 SYGVQD (reference sequence). CDR3 length: 15 amino acids. Trimming removed 6 bases from V and 4 bases from J, with 16 bases in between.

J is TRBJ2-1 and V is TRBV4-1; 10 bases align to TRBD2. The germline V gene encodes CDR1 MGHRA and CDR2 YSYEKL. The CDR3 length is 17 residues. V lost 0 bases and J lost 3; bases outside the gene matches: 5. The CDR3 nucleotides are TGCGCCAGCAGCCAAGATCGGGCTAGCGGGAGCTACAATGAGCAGTTCTTC. This codes for CASSQDRASGSYNEQFF.

The chain recombines TRBV5-1 with TRBJ2-5; TRBD1 is a possible D gene (6 bases). This CDR3 comprises 15 residues. The V gene's germline CDR1 is SGHRS and CDR2 YFSETQ. V was trimmed by 0 bases and J by 4 bases, leaving 13 bases between them. In DNA, the CDR3 is TGCGCCAGCAGCTTGGGGCAGGGGATAGGAGAGACCCAGTACTTC. It codes for CASSLGQGIGETQYF. Full variable domain (remainder filled in from reference TRBV5-1 and TRBJ2-5): KAGVTQTPRYLIKTRGQQVTLSCSPISGHRSVSWYQQTPGQGLQFLFEYFSETQRNKGNFPGRFSGRQFSNSRSEMNVSTLELGDSALYLCASSLGQGIGETQYFGPGTRLLVL.

The CDR3 coding sequence is TGTGCCAGCAGCTTAGTGGGGGCTGGAGAAAAACTGTTTTTT. It encodes CASSLVGAGEKLFF. The rearrangement joins TRBV7-2 to TRBJ1-4, with a weak D call TRBD1 (6 bases). The CDR3 is made up of 14 amino acids. CDR1 and CDR2 (germline): SGHTA, FQGNSA. Deletions cut 1 base from V and 8 bases from J, with 11 bases between.

The V call is TRBV6-2 or TRBV6-3, the J call TRBJ2-7; a possible D gene is TRBD1 (6 bases). The CDR3 runs to 15 residues. V was trimmed by 5 bases and J by 2 bases, leaving 16 bases between them. Germline V gene lookup returns CDR1 MNHEY and CDR2 SVGEGT. The CDR3 nucleotides are TGTGCCAGCAGTGATACTGACAGGAGAACCTACGAGCAGTACTTC. This sequence encodes CASSDTDRRTYEQYF.

The chain employs TRBV9 and TRBJ1-2, with D maybe TRBD1 (5 bases). This CDR3 contains 15 residues. Germline CDR1 SGDLS, CDR2 YYNGEE. V lost 3 bases to trimming and J lost 6 bases, with 18 bases between them. The CDR3 nucleotides are TGTGCCAGCAGCGGGCAGGGTTCCTTAAGGGATGGCTACACCTTC. This translates into CASSGQGSLRDGYTF.

The genes are TRBV9 and TRBJ1-1; D remains ambiguous. Trimming took 4 bases from V and 5 from J, leaving 15 bases between them. This CDR3 has 14 amino acids. Germline V gene lookup returns CDR1 SGDLS and CDR2 YYNGEE. The CDR3 here is CASSPQVGVTEAFF. The CDR3 DNA reads TGTGCCAGCAGCCCCCAGGTCGGGGTGACTGAAGCTTTCTTT.

A single count supports this clone. This chain links TRBV19 with TRBJ1-1; 10 bases fit TRBD1. Germline-derived CDR1 and CDR2 are LNHDA and SQIVND (reference sequence). The junction had 11 bases not matched to a gene; V was cut back by 5 bases and J by 2 bases. The CDR3 spans 17 residues. CDR3 sequence (DNA): TGTGCCAGTAGTCCTAGGGACAGGGGAAGAGGAAACACTGAAGCTTTCTTT. The encoded protein is CASSPRDRGRGNTEAFF.

This clone occurred a few times. This chain connects TRBV10-3 to TRBJ2-2; 7 positions match TRBD1. J gave up 7 bases and V 8 bases, and 13 bases lay outside the gene matches. The CDR3 extends over 15 amino acids. The germline V gene has CDR1 ENHRY and CDR2 SYGVKD. Here the CDR3 DNA reads TGTGCCATCCGAATCGGGACAGCGAGCAGCGGGGAGCTGTTTTTT. This encodes CAIRIGTASSGELFF.

The J gene is TRBJ1-6, the V gene TRBV6-5; TRBD1 matches 8 bases. Germline V CDR1 and CDR2: MNHEY, SVGAGI. This CDR3 contains 16 residues. J lost 7 bases, V lost 2 bases, and 7 bases had no gene match. CDR3 region: CASSYLPGTGNSPLHF. In nucleotides, the CDR3 is TGTGCCAGCAGTTACCTACCTGGGACAGGCAATTCACCCCTCCACTTT.

The rearrangement uses TRBV28 and TRBJ1-6, with D tentatively TRBD1 (6 bases). The CDR3 runs to 16 residues. Germline V lookup: CDR1 MDHEN, CDR2 SYDVKM. V lost 6 bases and J 8 bases, leaving 20 bases between the germline ends. The CDR3 DNA sequence: TGTGCCAGCAGCCCACAGCAGGGGTATCACGATTCACCCCTCCACTTT. Its translation: CASSPQQGYHDSPLHF.

The chain joins TRBV7-9 to TRBJ1-4; D not resolved. Looked up from germline, CDR1 is SEHNR and CDR2 is FQNEAQ (reference sequence). V was trimmed by 2 bases and J by 7 bases, leaving 8 bases between them. The CDR3 is 13 amino acids. CDR3 bases: TGTGCCAGCAGCTTAAGCACAGTTGAAAAACTGTTTTTT. It codes for CASSLSTVEKLFF.

J is TRBJ1-5 and V is TRBV28; 7 bases align to TRBD1. V gave up 4 bases and J gave up 15 bases; unmatched junction bases: 6. This CDR3 spans 11 amino acids. Germline CDR1 MDHEN, CDR2 SYDVKM. CDR3 nucleotide sequence: TGTGCCAGCAGTTCGGACAGGCGTGGGCATTTT. Translated: CASSSDRRGHF.

This clone was counted once. The V call is TRBV12-5, the J call TRBJ2-7; 8 positions agree with TRBD1. CDR3 length equals 15 residues. V gave up 6 bases and J gave up 6 bases; unmatched junction bases: 13. The germline V gene has CDR1 LGHNT and CDR2 FRNRAP. CDR3 sequence reads: CASGLTSTGGFEQYF. The CDR3 DNA follows: TGTGCTAGTGGCCTCACGTCAACAGGGGGTTTCGAGCAGTACTTC.

This chain connects TRBV27 to TRBJ1-5; 8 bases are a match to TRBD1. V shed 4 bases, J shed 3 bases, and the junction held 11 bases outside the gene matches. Germline V gene sequence: CDR1 MNHEY, CDR2 SMNVEV (reference sequence). The CDR3 runs 17 residues. The CDR3 DNA is TGTGCCAGCAGTTCCTACGGACAGGGAGTTTTCAATCAGCCCCAGCATTTT. This encodes CASSSYGQGVFNQPQHF.